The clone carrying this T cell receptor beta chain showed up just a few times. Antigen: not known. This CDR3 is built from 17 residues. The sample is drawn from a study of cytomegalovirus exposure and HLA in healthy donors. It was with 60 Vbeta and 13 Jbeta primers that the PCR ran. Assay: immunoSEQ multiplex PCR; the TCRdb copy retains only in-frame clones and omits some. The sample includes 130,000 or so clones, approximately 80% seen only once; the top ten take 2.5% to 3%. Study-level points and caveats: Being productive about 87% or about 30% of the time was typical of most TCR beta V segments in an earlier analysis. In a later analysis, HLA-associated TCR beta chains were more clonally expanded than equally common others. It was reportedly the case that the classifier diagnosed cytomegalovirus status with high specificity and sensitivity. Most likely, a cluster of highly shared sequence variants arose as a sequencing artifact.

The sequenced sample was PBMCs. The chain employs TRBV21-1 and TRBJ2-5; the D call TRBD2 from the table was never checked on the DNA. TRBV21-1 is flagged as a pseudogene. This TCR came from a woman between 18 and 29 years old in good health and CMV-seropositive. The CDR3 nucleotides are TGTGCCAGCAGCAAATGCGCTAGCGGGGGGGCCGGAGAGACCCAGTACTTC. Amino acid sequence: CASSKCASGGAGETQYF.